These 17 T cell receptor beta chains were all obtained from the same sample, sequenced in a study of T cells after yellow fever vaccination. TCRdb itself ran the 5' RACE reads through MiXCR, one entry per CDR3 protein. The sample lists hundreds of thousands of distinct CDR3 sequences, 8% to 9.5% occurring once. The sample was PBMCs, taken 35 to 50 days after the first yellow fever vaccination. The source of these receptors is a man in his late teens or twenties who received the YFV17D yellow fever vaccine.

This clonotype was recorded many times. CDR3 bases: TGTGCCAGCAGCCGGACTAGCGGGGGGGCTAATGAGCAGTTCTTC. Amino acids: CASSRTSGGANEQFF. The chain has TRBV7-2 and TRBJ2-1, with 15 bases lining up with TRBD2. The germline CDR1 and CDR2 sequences are SGHTA and FQGNSA. Losses at the gene ends were 5 bases for V and 7 bases for J; bases not matched to a gene: 3. The CDR3 spans 15 residues.

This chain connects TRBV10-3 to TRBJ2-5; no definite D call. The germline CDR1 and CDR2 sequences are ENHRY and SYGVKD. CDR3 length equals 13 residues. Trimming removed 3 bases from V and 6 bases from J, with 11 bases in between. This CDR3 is CAISDPDTKTQYF. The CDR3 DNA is TGTGCCATCAGTGACCCAGACACGAAGACCCAGTACTTC.

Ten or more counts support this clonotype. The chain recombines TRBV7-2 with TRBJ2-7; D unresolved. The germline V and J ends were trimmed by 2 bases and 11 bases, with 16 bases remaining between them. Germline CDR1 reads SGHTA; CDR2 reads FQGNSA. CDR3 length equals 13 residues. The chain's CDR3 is CASSLNQRDVEYF. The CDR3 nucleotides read TGTGCCAGCAGCTTAAATCAAAGGGATGTGGAGTACTTC.

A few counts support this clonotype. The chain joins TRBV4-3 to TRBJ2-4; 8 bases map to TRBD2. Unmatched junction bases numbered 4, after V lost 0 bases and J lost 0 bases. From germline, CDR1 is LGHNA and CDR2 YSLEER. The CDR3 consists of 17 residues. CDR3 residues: CASSQEGSGTAKNIQYF. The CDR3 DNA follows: TGCGCCAGCAGCCAAGAAGGTAGCGGGACAGCCAAAAACATTCAGTACTTC.

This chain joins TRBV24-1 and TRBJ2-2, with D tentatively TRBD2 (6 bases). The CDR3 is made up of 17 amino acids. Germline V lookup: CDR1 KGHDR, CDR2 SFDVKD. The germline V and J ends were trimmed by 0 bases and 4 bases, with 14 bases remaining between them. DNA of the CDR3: TGTGCCACCAGTGATTTGGCGGGGCGTCGAGGCACCGGGGAGCTGTTTTTT. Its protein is CATSDLAGRRGTGELFF.

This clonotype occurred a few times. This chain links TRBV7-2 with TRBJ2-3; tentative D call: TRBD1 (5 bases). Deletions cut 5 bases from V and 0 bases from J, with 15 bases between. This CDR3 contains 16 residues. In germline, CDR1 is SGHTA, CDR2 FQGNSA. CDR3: CASSENQGSSTDTQYF. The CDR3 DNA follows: TGTGCCAGCAGCGAGAATCAGGGATCTAGCACAGATACGCAGTATTTT.

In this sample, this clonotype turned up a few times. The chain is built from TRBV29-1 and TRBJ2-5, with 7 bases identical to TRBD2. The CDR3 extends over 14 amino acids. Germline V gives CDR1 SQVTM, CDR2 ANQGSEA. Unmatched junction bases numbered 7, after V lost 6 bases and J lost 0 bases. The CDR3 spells CSVEGLPDQETQYF. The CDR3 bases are TGCAGCGTCGAGGGACTACCGGACCAAGAGACCCAGTACTTC.

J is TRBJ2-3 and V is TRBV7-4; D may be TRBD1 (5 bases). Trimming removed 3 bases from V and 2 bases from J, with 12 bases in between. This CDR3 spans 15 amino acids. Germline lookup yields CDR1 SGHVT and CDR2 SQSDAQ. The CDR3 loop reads CASSLGGQVTDTQYF. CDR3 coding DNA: TGTGCCAGCAGCTTGGGTGGACAAGTCACAGATACGCAGTATTTT.

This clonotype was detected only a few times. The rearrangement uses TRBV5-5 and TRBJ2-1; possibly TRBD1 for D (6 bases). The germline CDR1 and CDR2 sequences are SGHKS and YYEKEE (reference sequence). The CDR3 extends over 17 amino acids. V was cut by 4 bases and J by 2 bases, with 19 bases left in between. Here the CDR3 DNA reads TGTGCCAGCAGCAAGGCCCGGGACACATTACCCTACAATGAGCAGTTCTTC. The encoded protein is CASSKARDTLPYNEQFF.

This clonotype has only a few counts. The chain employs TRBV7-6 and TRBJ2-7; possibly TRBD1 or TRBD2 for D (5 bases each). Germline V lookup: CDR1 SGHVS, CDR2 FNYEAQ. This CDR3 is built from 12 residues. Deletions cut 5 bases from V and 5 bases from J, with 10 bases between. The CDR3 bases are TGTGCCAGCAGCCCCAGGGACCACGAGCAGTACTTC. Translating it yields CASSPRDHEQYF. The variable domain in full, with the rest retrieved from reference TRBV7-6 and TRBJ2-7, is GAGVSQSPRYKVTKRGQDVALRCDPISGHVSLYWYRQALGQGPEFLTYFNYEAQQDKSGLPNDRFSAERPEGSISTLTIQRTEQRDSAMYRCASSPRDHEQYFGPGTRLTVT.

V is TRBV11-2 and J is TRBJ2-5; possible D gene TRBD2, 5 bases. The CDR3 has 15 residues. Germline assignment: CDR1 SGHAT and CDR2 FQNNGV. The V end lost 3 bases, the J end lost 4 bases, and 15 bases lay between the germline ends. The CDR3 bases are TGTGCCAGCAGCTTGGGAGACTGGACGGGAGAGACCCAGTACTTC. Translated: CASSLGDWTGETQYF.

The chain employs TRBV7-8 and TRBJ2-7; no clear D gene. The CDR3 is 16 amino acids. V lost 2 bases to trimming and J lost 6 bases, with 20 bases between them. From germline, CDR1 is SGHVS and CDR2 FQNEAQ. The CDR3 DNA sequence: TGTGCCAGCAGCTTACGAACGGATCTCTCCCTTCGCGAGCAGTACGTC. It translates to CASSLRTDLSLREQYV.

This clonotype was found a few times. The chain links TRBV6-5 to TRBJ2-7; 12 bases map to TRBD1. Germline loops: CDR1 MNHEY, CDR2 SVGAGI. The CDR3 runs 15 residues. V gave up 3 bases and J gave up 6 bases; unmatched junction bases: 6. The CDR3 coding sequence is TGTGCCAGCAGTTATGGGACAGGGGGCCTTGGCGAGCAGTACTTC. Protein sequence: CASSYGTGGLGEQYF.

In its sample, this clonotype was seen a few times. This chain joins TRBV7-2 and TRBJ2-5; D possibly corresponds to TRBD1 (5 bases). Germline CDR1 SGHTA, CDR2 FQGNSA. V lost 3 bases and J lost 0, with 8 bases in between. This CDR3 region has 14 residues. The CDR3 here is CASSFAGNQETQYF. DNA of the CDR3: TGTGCCAGCAGCTTTGCAGGGAACCAAGAGACCCAGTACTTC.

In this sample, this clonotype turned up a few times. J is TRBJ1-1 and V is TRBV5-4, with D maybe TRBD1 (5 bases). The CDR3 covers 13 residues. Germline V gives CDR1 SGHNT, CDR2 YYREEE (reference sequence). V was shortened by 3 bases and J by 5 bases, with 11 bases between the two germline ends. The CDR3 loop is CASSSTQGTEAFF. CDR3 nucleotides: TGTGCCAGCAGCTCGACCCAGGGTACTGAAGCTTTCTTT. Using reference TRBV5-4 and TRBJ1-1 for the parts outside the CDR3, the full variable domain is ETGVTQSPTHLIKTRGQQVTLRCSSQSGHNTVSWYQQALGQGPQFIFQYYREEENGRGNFPPRFSGLQFPNYSSELNVNALELDDSALYLCASSSTQGTEAFFGQGTRLTVV.

The CDR3: CASRRLAGDTDTQYF. Here the CDR3 DNA reads TGTGCCAGCCGACGACTAGCGGGAGACACAGATACGCAGTATTTT. The chain recombines TRBV6-2 or TRBV6-3 with TRBJ2-3; 12 bases are shared with TRBD2. CDR3 length: 15 amino acids. J gave up 2 bases and V 8 bases, and 5 bases lay outside the gene matches. Germline V CDR1 and CDR2: MNHEY, SVGEGT.

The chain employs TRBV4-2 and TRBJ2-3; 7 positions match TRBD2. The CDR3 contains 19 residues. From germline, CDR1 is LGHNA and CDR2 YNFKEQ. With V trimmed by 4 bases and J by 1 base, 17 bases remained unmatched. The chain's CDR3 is CASSPPGLGLAEGTDTQYF. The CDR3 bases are TGTGCCAGCAGCCCCCCGGGACTGGGGCTAGCGGAGGGCACAGATACGCAGTATTTT.